This TCR beta chain was sequenced during a study of blood T cell repertoires in COVID-19. V lost 4 bases and J lost 1, with 10 bases in between. Germline values: CDR1 MNHNY, CDR2 SVGAGI (reference sequence). CDR3 size: 14 residues. Clones were read by immunoSEQ multiplex PCR, and TCRdb kept only the in-frame ones, dropping some. The data show 200,000 or so clones, 80% to 95% seen once. This TCR derives from a man between 60 and 70 years old with COVID-19, enrolled during active disease. The chain uses TRBV6-6 and TRBJ1-1; no firm D call. What was sequenced was peripheral blood. The DNA of the CDR3 is TGTGCCAGCAGTTTGGCGGGGTCGAACACTGAAGCTTTCTTT. This encodes CASSLAGSNTEAFF.